This T cell receptor beta chain is from a study of Graves' ophthalmopathy and Graves' hyperthyroidism. Study-level results: Cross-validated, the 13-signature model showed 87.88%/81.08% sensitivity/specificity, and 80%/75% in the test set.

TCR beta CDR3 amplification used RNA transcripts. HTBI-primed RT-PCR formed the first round, and a multiplex PCR formed the second. Each CDR3 protein is one row after TCRdb ran MiXCR on the multiplex PCR reads. Counted here are 740,000 or so distinct CDR3 sequences, 40% occurring once; the ten biggest clones make up 40% to 55%. A duration under 3 months, NOSPECS ≥4, CAS ≥3 and moderate-to-severe activity characterized the donors with ophthalmopathy. There are many counts of this clonotype. Its antigen is currently unknown. The V end was cut by 4 bases, the J end by 7 bases, with 14 bases between. The CDR3 has 15 amino acids. Germline lookup yields CDR1 SGHTA and CDR2 FQGNSA.

This receptor was obtained from an adult man with Graves' ophthalmopathy. This chain links TRBV7-2 with TRBJ1-6; D is possibly TRBD1 (6 bases). The sequencing input was peripheral blood. The CDR3 DNA reads TGTGCCAGCAGCTCGACGGGACACCCAAATTCACCCCTCCACTTT. Protein product: CASSSTGHPNSPLHF.